The 3 T cell receptor beta chains listed next were all sequenced from one sample in a study of cytomegalovirus exposure and HLA in healthy donors. The PCR ran on 60 Vbeta and 13 Jbeta primers. Clones were read by immunoSEQ multiplex PCR, and TCRdb kept only the in-frame ones, dropping some. The sample totals 130,000 or so clones. Sequencing was carried out using PBMCs. These receptors were obtained from a woman aged 40-49 years in good health and CMV-seropositive.

The J gene is TRBJ2-5, the V gene TRBV10-3, with 11 positions matching TRBD1. Germline lookup yields CDR1 ENHRY and CDR2 SYGVKD. CDR3 size: 15 residues. J gave up 5 bases and V 8 bases, and 10 bases lay outside the gene matches. This chain's CDR3 is CAIASGTGGWETQYF. CDR3 coding DNA: TGTGCCATCGCGAGTGGGACAGGGGGGTGGGAGACCCAGTACTTC.

V usage is TRBV6-5 and J usage is TRBJ1-5; the D is unclear. This CDR3 comprises 14 residues. V was shortened by 4 bases and J by 5 bases, with 12 bases between the two germline ends. Germline lookup yields CDR1 MNHEY and CDR2 SVGAGI. The CDR3 is CASSFSQRDQPQHF. The CDR3 bases are TGTGCCAGCAGTTTTAGCCAGCGAGATCAGCCCCAGCATTTT.

The rearrangement uses TRBV7-8 and TRBJ2-4; 8 nucleotides agree with TRBD2. The germline CDR1 and CDR2 sequences are SGHVS and FQNEAQ. This CDR3 contains 17 residues. J was trimmed by 2 bases and V by 0 bases; bases with no gene match: 6. CDR3 in amino acids: CASSLAVGRATKNIQYF. The CDR3 bases are TGTGCCAGCAGCTTAGCCGTCGGGAGGGCCACCAAAAACATTCAGTACTTC.